A single sample gave rise to the 26 T cell receptor beta chains below, sequenced in a study of CD8 T cells in Susac syndrome. Random hexamers were used to reverse transcribe an amount of about 0.45 to 1 ug RNA. Each CDR3 protein is one row after TCRdb ran MiXCR on the immunoSEQ multiplex PCR reads. The data show approximately 190,000 distinct CDR3 sequences, roughly 92% seen once. The sequenced sample was CD4+ T cells from PBMCs. The receptors originated from a human donor in good health.

The chain joins TRBV10-2 to TRBJ1-2, with D possibly matching TRBD1 (6 bases). The CDR3 length is 12 residues. Trimming pared 3 bases from V and 6 bases from J, leaving 8 bases between. Per germline, CDR1 WSHSY and CDR2 SAAADI. The DNA for the CDR3 is TGCGCCAGCAGTGAACGGGGGCATGGCTACACCTTC. Protein: CASSERGHGYTF.

CDR3 loop: CASRGASGNTIYF. CDR3 bases: TGTGCCAGCCGGGGGGCGAGTGGAAACACCATATATTTT. This chain connects TRBV6-5 to TRBJ1-3; D possibly corresponds to TRBD1 (6 bases). Germline V CDR1 and CDR2: MNHEY, SVGAGI. The length of the CDR3 is 13 residues. Deletions cut 8 bases from V and 3 bases from J, with 11 bases between.

This rearrangement joins TRBV30 to TRBJ2-5; 10 bases fit TRBD2. Germline V gene data show CDR1 as GTSNPN and CDR2 as SVGIG (reference sequence). CDR3 length equals 13 residues. The CDR3 region is CACSGGYQETQYF. The CDR3 bases are TGTGCATGTAGCGGGGGGTACCAAGAGACCCAGTACTTC. The whole variable domain, remainder taken from reference TRBV30 and TRBJ2-5, is SQTIHQWPATLVQPVGSPLSLECTVEGTSNPNLYWYRQAAGRGLQLLFYSVGIGQISSEVPQNLSASRPQDRQFILSSKKLLLSDSGFYLCACSGGYQETQYFGPGTRLLVL.

V usage is TRBV6-2 or TRBV6-3 and J usage is TRBJ2-1; 8 bases map to TRBD1. Per germline, CDR1 MNHEY and CDR2 SVGEGT. V shed 6 bases and J 4 bases; nucleotides not matched to a gene: 5. The length of the CDR3 is 14 residues. The CDR3 region is CASRTGQGYNEQFF. For the CDR3, the DNA is TGTGCCAGCAGGACTGGACAGGGTTACAATGAGCAGTTCTTC.

CDR3 region: CASSPSSRGSEQFF. In DNA, the CDR3 is TGTGCCAGCTCACCTTCCAGTCGGGGTAGTGAGCAGTTCTTC. The genes are TRBV18 and TRBJ2-1, with a weak D call TRBD2 (5 bases). CDR3 length: 14 amino acids. The V end was cut by 3 bases, the J end by 9 bases, with 15 bases between. CDR1 KGHSH and CDR2 LQKENI come from the germline V gene.

This sequence joins TRBV5-1 and TRBJ2-3; D is undetermined. V was shortened by 2 bases and J by 8 bases, with 18 bases between the two germline ends. The CDR3 sequence is 15 residues long. The germline V gene has CDR1 SGHRS and CDR2 YFSETQ. This CDR3 reads CASSLAAVAVSTQYF. CDR3 nucleotide sequence: TGCGCCAGCAGCTTAGCCGCCGTTGCAGTCTCTACGCAGTATTTT.

The chain has TRBV7-2 and TRBJ2-1; 9 bases map to TRBD2. Germline assignment: CDR1 SGHTA and CDR2 FQGNSA. The CDR3 runs 15 residues. J was trimmed by 9 bases and V by 1 base; bases with no gene match: 7. CDR3 protein: CASSLGLAGRSEQFF. In DNA form, the CDR3 reads TGTGCCAGCAGCTTAGGGCTAGCGGGAAGGAGTGAGCAGTTCTTC.

The CDR3 here is CASSRKLAGGILTDTQYF. In nucleotides, the CDR3 is TGTGCCAGCAGTCGAAAACTAGCGGGGGGAATCCTCACAGATACGCAGTATTTT. V is TRBV12-3 or TRBV12-4 and J is TRBJ2-3; 12 nucleotides agree with TRBD2. CDR3 length: 18 residues. Germline trimming cut 5 bases from V and 2 bases from J; bases unmatched to any gene: 11.

This clonotype has just one count. The V and J genes are TRBV7-2 and TRBJ2-3, with D maybe TRBD2 (7 bases). CDR1 and CDR2 from the germline V gene are SGHTA and FQGNSA. The CDR3 covers 17 residues. V lost 3 bases and J lost 2, with 18 bases in between. The CDR3 nucleotides are TGTGCCAGCAGCTTTGGTCAACGGGGGGCGGCCACAGATACGCAGTATTTT. Its protein product is CASSFGQRGAATDTQYF.

The chain employs TRBV28 and TRBJ2-7; 9 bases are shared with TRBD2. Germline loops: CDR1 MDHEN, CDR2 SYDVKM. The CDR3 runs 16 residues. V shed 4 bases and J 5 bases; nucleotides not matched to a gene: 12. Here the CDR3 DNA reads TGTGCCAGCAGTTCTCTAGGCGGGGGGGCCCTCGACGAGCAGTACTTC. Its translation: CASSSLGGGALDEQYF.

The chain has TRBV9 and TRBJ2-2; D ambiguous. The CDR3 is made up of 15 amino acids. V gave up 0 bases and J gave up 0 bases, with 6 bases separating them. Germline CDR1 and CDR2: SGDLS and YYNGEE. CDR3 nucleotides: TGTGCCAGCAGCGTAGACCCAGCGAACACCGGGGAGCTGTTTTTT. This codes for CASSVDPANTGELFF.

The CDR3 is CSAVLRETQYF. The CDR3 region has the DNA TGCAGTGCTGTCCTTAGGGAGACCCAGTACTTC. The chain is built from TRBV20-1 and TRBJ2-5; D not resolved. V lost 5 bases and J lost 5, with 9 bases in between. The germline gives CDR1 DFQATT, CDR2 SNEGSKA (reference sequence). The CDR3 totals 11 residues.

The V and J genes are TRBV2 and TRBJ2-3; weak D call: TRBD1 (6 bases). This CDR3 region has 14 residues. V dropped 4 bases and J dropped 3 bases, with 11 bases sitting between them. Germline CDR1 is SNHLY and CDR2 is FYNNEI. The CDR3 coding sequence is TGTGCCAGCAGTGTAGGAAGGGGGACAGATACGCAGTATTTT. This gives the protein CASSVGRGTDTQYF.

The J gene is TRBJ1-2, the V gene TRBV3-1; D ambiguous. The CDR3 spans 13 residues. V was shortened by 1 base and J by 14 bases, with 17 bases between the two germline ends. Germline V lookup: CDR1 LGHDT, CDR2 YNNKEL (reference sequence). CDR3 residues: CASSQARTGFGTF. As DNA, the CDR3 is TGTGCCAGCAGCCAAGCAAGGACCGGCTTCGGGACCTTC.

V gene TRBV3-1 combines with J gene TRBJ2-3; D not certain. The V end was cut by 4 bases, the J end by 3 bases, with 11 bases between. The length of the CDR3 is 14 residues. Germline V gives CDR1 LGHDT, CDR2 YNNKEL (reference sequence). The CDR3 here is CASSLRRETDTQYF. DNA for the CDR3: TGTGCCAGCAGCCTACGGAGAGAGACAGATACGCAGTATTTT.

This chain connects TRBV6-1 to TRBJ2-3; no firm D call. Trimming shortened V by 2 bases and J by 3 bases, and 12 bases separated the two germline ends. Per the germline V gene, CDR1 is MNHNS and CDR2 is SASEGT. The CDR3 loop spans 15 amino acids. The CDR3 DNA sequence: TGTGCCAGCAGTGAATTCGGGCGGCGTACAGATACGCAGTATTTT. It specifies CASSEFGRRTDTQYF.

V usage is TRBV2 and J usage is TRBJ1-1; D is uncertain. The germline V and J ends were trimmed by 0 bases and 9 bases, with 11 bases remaining between them. The length of the CDR3 is 13 residues. Germline CDR1 and CDR2: SNHLY and FYNNEI. CDR3 sequence (DNA): TGTGCCAGCAGTGAAGCCGGGGTGCCGAAAGCTTTCTTT. Amino acids: CASSEAGVPKAFF. The complete variable domain, with remaining parts taken from reference TRBV2 and TRBJ1-1, reads EPEVTQTPSHQVTQMGQEVILRCVPISNHLYFYWYRQILGQKVEFLVSFYNNEISEKSEIFDDQFSVERPDGSNFTLKIRSTKLEDSAMYFCASSEAGVPKAFFGQGTRLTVV.

The chain joins TRBV29-1 to TRBJ2-5; 7 bases match TRBD1. The CDR3 extends over 14 amino acids. The ends lost 4 bases at V and 1 base at J; junction bases unmatched: 6. Germline CDR1 and CDR2: SQVTM and ANQGSEA. The CDR3 DNA follows: TGCAGCGTTGCAACAGGGGTGTTCCAAGAGACCCAGTACTTC. Protein product: CSVATGVFQETQYF.

Only one count was recorded for this clonotype. The chain employs TRBV29-1 and TRBJ1-5; 8 bases fit TRBD1. CDR3 length equals 13 residues. Losses at the gene ends were 7 bases for V and 6 bases for J; bases not matched to a gene: 8. Germline V gene sequence: CDR1 SQVTM, CDR2 ANQGSEA. CDR3 nucleotides: TGCAGCGCCGGACAGGGCCGGGGTCAGCCCCAGCATTTT. This sequence encodes CSAGQGRGQPQHF.

The V and J genes are TRBV20-1 and TRBJ2-7; D might be TRBD1 or TRBD2, each matching 6 bases. The CDR3 is 17 residues long. Trimming removed 1 base at V and 2 bases at J, with 21 bases between. CDR1 DFQATT and CDR2 SNEGSKA come from the germline V gene (reference sequence). CDR3 in DNA: TGCAGTGCTAGAGTACCGGGGGCGATTTCTCAAGCCTACGAGCAGTACTTC. Protein: CSARVPGAISQAYEQYF.

The gene calls are TRBV29-1 and TRBJ1-4; TRBD1 matches at 11 bases. CDR1 and CDR2 (germline): SQVTM, ANQGSEA. V dropped 6 bases and J dropped 7; count of bases not matched to a gene: 4. This CDR3 contains 13 residues. CDR3 sequence (DNA): TGCAGCGTAAGGACAGGGGGCGTTGAAAAACTGTTTTTT. It encodes CSVRTGGVEKLFF. Full variable domain (remainder filled in from reference TRBV29-1 and TRBJ1-4): SAVISQKPSRDICQRGTSLTIQCQVDSQVTMMFWYRQQPGQSLTLIATANQGSEATYESGFVIDKFPISRPNLTFSTLTVSNMSPEDSSIYLCSVRTGGVEKLFFGSGTQLSVL.

The genes are TRBV18 and TRBJ1-1; D not resolved. Germline V gene sequence: CDR1 KGHSH, CDR2 LQKENI. This CDR3 region has 13 residues. Deletions cut 3 bases from V and 1 base from J, with 6 bases between. CDR3 residues: CASSPKRNTEAFF. The DNA for the CDR3 is TGTGCCAGCTCACCGAAGAGGAACACTGAAGCTTTCTTT.

The genes are TRBV29-1 and TRBJ1-4; D remains ambiguous. CDR1 is SQVTM and CDR2 is ANQGSEA in the germline V gene. CDR3 length equals 12 residues. V lost 6 bases to trimming and J lost 5 bases, with 10 bases between them. The CDR3 spells CSVNKGNEKLFF. CDR3 sequence (DNA): TGCAGCGTGAATAAGGGAAATGAAAAACTGTTTTTT. The variable domain in full, completed from reference TRBV29-1 and TRBJ1-4, reads SAVISQKPSRDICQRGTSLTIQCQVDSQVTMMFWYRQQPGQSLTLIATANQGSEATYESGFVIDKFPISRPNLTFSTLTVSNMSPEDSSIYLCSVNKGNEKLFFGSGTQLSVL.

CDR3 in DNA: TGTGCCATCAGGGGCTTTATACAGGGGACAGGCTCTGGGGCCAACGTCCTGACTTTC. Amino acids: CAIRGFIQGTGSGANVLTF. The J gene is TRBJ2-6, the V gene TRBV10-3, with 8 bases identical to TRBD1. Germline V gene sequence: CDR1 ENHRY, CDR2 SYGVKD. CDR3 length: 19 amino acids. Losses at the gene ends were 6 bases for V and 0 bases for J; bases not matched to a gene: 13.

The chain recombines TRBV27 with TRBJ2-5; D unclear. The CDR3 extends over 12 amino acids. Trimming cost V 4 bases and J 9 bases, with 12 bases left between them. The germline V gene encodes CDR1 MNHEY and CDR2 SMNVEV (reference sequence). This chain's CDR3 is CASSSRPPSQYF. The CDR3 DNA reads TGTGCCAGCAGTTCAAGACCCCCATCCCAGTACTTC.

The genes are TRBV29-1 and TRBJ2-7; TRBD1 aligns across 9 bases. V shed 5 bases, J shed 3 bases, and the junction held 5 bases outside the gene matches. Germline CDR1 and CDR2: SQVTM and ANQGSEA. This CDR3 has 13 residues. This CDR3 is CSVRGQGYYEQYF. The CDR3 DNA reads TGCAGCGTTCGTGGACAGGGGTACTACGAGCAGTACTTC.